This T cell receptor beta chain stems from a study of cytomegalovirus exposure and HLA in healthy donors. Overall study results and limits: Per a later analysis, 15,000 to 20,000 TCR beta sequences showed association with HLA alleles at 0.05 false discovery rate. Data from an earlier analysis indicated that most TCR beta V segments were productive either about 87% or about 30% of the time.

With regard to this clone: Its antigen is unidentified.

The PCR contained 60 Vbeta and 13 Jbeta primers. Methods used by the authors: Per a later analysis, the number of unique TCR beta chains was roughly 80 million, of which some 9.9 million were shared. The method was immunoSEQ multiplex PCR; TCRdb's version includes in-frame clones alone and lacks a portion of them. V and J calls and clone size are copied from that table; D and trimming were computed from the DNA. The sample includes 150,000 to 200,000 clones, roughly 77% of them seen just once. Between the trimmed V and J ends, which lost 0 bases and 10 bases, there was a span of 16 bases. Looked up from germline, CDR1 is SGDLS and CDR2 is YYNGEE. The CDR3 is 14 amino acids.

The specimen sequenced was PBMCs. The V and J genes are TRBV9 and TRBJ1-1; perhaps TRBD1 as D (6 bases). This TCR was recovered from a woman in her forties or fifties in good health and CMV-seronegative. The CDR3 sequence is CASSVDTVTQGAFF. Here the CDR3 DNA reads TGTGCCAGCAGCGTAGATACGGTTACACAGGGAGCTTTCTTT.